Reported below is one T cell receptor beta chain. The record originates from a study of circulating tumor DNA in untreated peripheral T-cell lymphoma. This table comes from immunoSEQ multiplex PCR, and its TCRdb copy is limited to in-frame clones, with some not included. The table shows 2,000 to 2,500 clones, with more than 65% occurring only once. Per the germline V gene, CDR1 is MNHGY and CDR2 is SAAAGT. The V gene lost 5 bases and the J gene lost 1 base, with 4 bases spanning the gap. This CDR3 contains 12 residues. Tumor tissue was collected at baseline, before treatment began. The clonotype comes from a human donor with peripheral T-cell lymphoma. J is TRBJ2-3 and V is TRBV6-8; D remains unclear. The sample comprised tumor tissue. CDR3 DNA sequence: TGTGCCAGCAGTAAGGGCACAGATACGCAGTATTTT. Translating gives CASSKGTDTQYF.